Each of the 17 T cell receptor beta chains below was sequenced from the same sample in a study of T cells in Graves' hyperthyroidism and ophthalmopathy. Using RNA transcripts as the source, TCR beta CDR3 regions were amplified. An initial round of RT-PCR targeting the TCR CDR3 relied on the HTBI primer set. TCRdb ran MiXCR on the multiplex PCR reads and lists one entry per CDR3 protein. The sample holds 200,000 to 250,000 distinct CDR3 sequences, more than 15% seen once. The sample taken for sequencing was blood. These receptors were collected from a man in his fifties or sixties with Graves' hyperthyroidism.

This clonotype was counted only a few times. The junction shows a germline mismatch at one end, possibly a read error. J is TRBJ1-4 and V is TRBV11-3; 8 bases are a match to TRBD1. The CDR3 length is 17 residues. Germline V gene sequence: CDR1 SGHNT, CDR2 YENEEA. CDR3 region: CASSSRAGQGLGEKPFF. Written as DNA, the CDR3 is TGTGCCAGCAGCTCACGGGCTGGACAGGGCCTTGGTGAAAAACCGTTTTTT.

This clonotype was seen a few times. Given a much more abundant clone one base away, this may be a read error. The chain links TRBV27 to TRBJ1-2, with D hard to call. This CDR3 has 13 amino acids. In germline, CDR1 is MNHEY, CDR2 SMNVEV (reference sequence). V was clipped by 0 bases and J by 4 bases, with 6 bases between them. The CDR3 protein is CASSLSGPYGYTF. The CDR3 nucleotides read TGTGCCAGCAGTTTATCAGGGCCCTATGGCTACACCTTC.

The genes are TRBV28 and TRBJ2-7; 8 bases are shared with TRBD1. This CDR3 has 14 residues. Trimming removed 5 bases from V and 3 bases from J; junction bases left unmatched: 6. Per germline, CDR1 MDHEN and CDR2 SYDVKM. The CDR3 loop reads CASSPQGAGYEQYF. In DNA, the CDR3 is TGTGCCAGCAGTCCCCAGGGGGCGGGCTACGAGCAGTACTTC.

This chain connects TRBV11-2 to TRBJ2-7, with 9 bases fitting TRBD2. Germline CDR1 and CDR2: SGHAT and FQNNGV. V lost 3 bases and J lost 3; bases outside the gene matches: 6. This CDR3 region has 15 residues. CDR3 region: CASSFLTSGYYEQYF. CDR3 bases: TGTGCCAGCAGCTTTTTGACTAGCGGTTACTACGAGCAGTACTTC.

The CDR3 is CASSLTQSTGELFF. CDR3 bases: TGTGCCAGCAGCTTGACCCAGAGCACCGGGGAGCTGTTTTTT. This chain uses TRBV7-9 with TRBJ2-2; D unclear. The CDR3 runs to 14 residues. V shed 3 bases and J shed 4 bases, with 9 bases lying between them. Looked up from germline, CDR1 is SEHNR and CDR2 is FQNEAQ (reference sequence). Variable domain in full (rest from reference TRBV7-9 and TRBJ2-2): DTGVSQNPRHKITKRGQNVTFRCDPISEHNRLYWYRQTLGQGPEFLTYFQNEAQLEKSRLLSDRFSAERPKGSFSTLEIQRTEQGDSAMYLCASSLTQSTGELFFGEGSRLTVL.

This clonotype was seen many times. The J gene is TRBJ2-1, the V gene TRBV7-9, with 8 bases fitting TRBD2. The length of the CDR3 is 18 residues. Looked up from germline, CDR1 is SEHNR and CDR2 is FQNEAQ (reference sequence). V was clipped by 6 bases and J by 5 bases; unmatched bases: 18. Written as DNA, the CDR3 is TGTGCCAGCAGACCCAAAGTCCCACTAGCGGTAGAGAACAATGAGCAGTTCTTC. Encoded protein: CASRPKVPLAVENNEQFF.

This CDR3 reads CASRQRLAGGPSNEQFF. For the CDR3, the DNA is TGTGCCAGCAGACAAAGACTAGCGGGAGGGCCCTCCAATGAGCAGTTCTTC. The chain is built from TRBV2 and TRBJ2-1; 14 nucleotides agree with TRBD2. V trimming: 6 bases; J trimming: 6 bases; junction bases outside the gene matches: 10. CDR1 and CDR2 from the germline V gene are SNHLY and FYNNEI. CDR3 length equals 17 residues.

The CDR3 here is CASSPPLAGRYNEQFF. As DNA, the CDR3 is TGTGCCAGCAGCCCACCCCTAGCGGGCCGGTACAATGAGCAGTTCTTC. J is TRBJ2-1 and V is TRBV7-9; TRBD2 agrees at 8 bases. The V and J ends lost 5 bases and 4 bases, in that order; junction bases with no gene match: 10. Germline V gives CDR1 SEHNR, CDR2 FQNEAQ (reference sequence). This CDR3 contains 16 residues.

The V call is TRBV7-2, the J call TRBJ2-5; D might be TRBD1 (5 bases). The germline V and J ends were trimmed by 5 bases and 1 base, with 11 bases remaining between them. Germline lookup yields CDR1 SGHTA and CDR2 FQGNSA. There are 14 residues in the CDR3. CDR3 region: CASSQGDPQETQYF. DNA of the CDR3: TGTGCCAGCAGCCAGGGCGACCCCCAAGAGACCCAGTACTTC.

J is TRBJ2-1 and V is TRBV28, with 9 bases aligning to TRBD2. From germline, CDR1 is MDHEN and CDR2 SYDVKM. This CDR3 has 18 residues. With V trimmed by 6 bases and J by 0 bases, 12 bases remained unmatched. The CDR3 region is CASSSRTGLAHSYNEQFF. CDR3 sequence (DNA): TGTGCCAGCAGCTCCAGGACAGGACTAGCGCACTCCTACAATGAGCAGTTCTTC.

This clonotype occurred a few times. The chain links TRBV20-1 to TRBJ1-1; 7 bases line up with TRBD1. Trimming at V came to 2 bases and at J to 4 bases, leaving 4 bases not matched to a gene. Germline CDR1 and CDR2: DFQATT and SNEGSKA (reference sequence). The CDR3 is 13 residues long. CDR3 protein: CSARKTGVTEAFF. The CDR3 DNA is TGCAGTGCTAGAAAAACAGGGGTCACTGAAGCTTTCTTT.

This clonotype was counted only a few times. The CDR3 here is CASSATSGGTTYEQYF. The DNA of the CDR3 is TGTGCCAGTAGTGCGACTAGCGGGGGGACTACCTACGAGCAGTACTTC. The V call is TRBV19, the J call TRBJ2-7; 13 bases agree with TRBD2. CDR3 length: 16 residues. Germline V gene sequence: CDR1 LNHDA, CDR2 SQIVND (reference sequence). V lost 5 bases, J lost 2 bases, and 6 bases stayed unmatched.

The CDR3 loop is CASSVGPDSYNEQFF. CDR3 bases: TGTGCCAGCAGCGTAGGCCCAGACTCCTACAATGAGCAGTTCTTC. The chain recombines TRBV9 with TRBJ2-1; D not resolved. Germline V lookup: CDR1 SGDLS, CDR2 YYNGEE. V was shortened by 0 bases and J by 0 bases, with 7 bases between the two germline ends. The CDR3 contains 15 residues.

The chain links TRBV7-9 to TRBJ2-4; D perhaps matches TRBD1 (6 bases). V was pared by 1 base and J by 0 bases, with 7 bases between. Germline V gene data show CDR1 as SEHNR and CDR2 as FQNEAQ (reference sequence). The CDR3 has 15 amino acids. The CDR3 region is CASSLGDIAKNIQYF. For the CDR3, the DNA is TGTGCCAGCAGCTTAGGGGACATAGCCAAAAACATTCAGTACTTC.

The chain has TRBV9 and TRBJ2-5; D gene unclear. Germline loops: CDR1 SGDLS, CDR2 YYNGEE. V was trimmed by 1 base and J by 2 bases, leaving 9 bases between them. The CDR3 loop spans 14 amino acids. CDR3 coding DNA: TGTGCCAGCAGCGTATTCTACGGGCAAGAGACCCAGTACTTC. As protein: CASSVFYGQETQYF.

This clonotype was seen repeatedly, ten times or more. A junction end diverges from the germline sequence, so it may reflect a read error. The genes are TRBV7-7 and TRBJ2-3; either TRBD1 or TRBD2 may supply D (5 bases each). Germline CDR1 reads SSHAT; CDR2 reads FNYEAQ (reference sequence). This CDR3 is 13 amino acids long. The CDR3 reads CASSLASGDTQYF. CDR3 DNA: TGTGCTAGCAGCTTAGCGTCAGGGGATACGCAGTATTTT.

This clonotype was counted only a few times. The V call is TRBV10-3, the J call TRBJ2-1, with D unclear. Germline CDR1 is ENHRY and CDR2 is SYGVKD. Trimming shortened V by 3 bases and J by 0 bases, and 6 bases separated the two germline ends. This CDR3 comprises 14 residues. The CDR3 DNA sequence: TGTGCCATCAGTGATCACTCCTCCTACAATGAGCAGTTCTTC. It yields the protein CAISDHSSYNEQFF.